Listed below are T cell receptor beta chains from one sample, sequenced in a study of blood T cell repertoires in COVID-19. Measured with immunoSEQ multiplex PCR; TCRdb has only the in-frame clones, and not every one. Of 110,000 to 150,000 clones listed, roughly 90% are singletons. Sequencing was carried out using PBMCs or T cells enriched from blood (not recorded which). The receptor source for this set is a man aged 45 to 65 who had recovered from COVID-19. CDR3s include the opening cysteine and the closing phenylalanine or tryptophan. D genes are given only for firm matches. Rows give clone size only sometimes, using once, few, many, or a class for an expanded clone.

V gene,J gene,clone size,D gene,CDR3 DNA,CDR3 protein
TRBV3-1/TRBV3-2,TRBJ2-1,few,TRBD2,TGTGCCAGCAGCCCTATCTGGGGGGGGTCCTACAATGAGCAGTTCTTC,CASSPIWGGSYNEQFF
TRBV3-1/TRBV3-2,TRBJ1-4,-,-,TGTGCCAGCAGTCTATCAACTAATGAAAAACTGTTTTTT,CASSLSTNEKLFF
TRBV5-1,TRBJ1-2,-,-,TGCGCCAGCAGCTTGGGCGGCAACGACTATGGCTACACCTTC,CASSLGGNDYGYTF
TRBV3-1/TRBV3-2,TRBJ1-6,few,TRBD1,TGTGCCAGCAGACTTGGACAGGGGAATTCACCCCTCCACTTT,CASRLGQGNSPLHF
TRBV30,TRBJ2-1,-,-,TGTGCCTGGAGCAGGGGACTACGCAATGAGCAGTTCTTC,CAWSRGLRNEQFF
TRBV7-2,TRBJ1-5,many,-,TGTGCCAGCAGCTACCAGAGCAATCAGCCCCAGCATTTT,CASSYQSNQPQHF
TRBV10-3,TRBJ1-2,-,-,TGTGCCATCAGTGACCAGACACCCAACTATGGCTACACCTTC,CAISDQTPNYGYTF
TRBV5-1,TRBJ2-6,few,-,TGCGCCAGCAGCTCAGGCGAAGTCTCTGGGGCCAACGTCCTGACTTTC,CASSSGEVSGANVLTF
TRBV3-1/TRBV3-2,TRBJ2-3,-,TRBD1,TGTGCCAGTCAGGGGGTAATGTTTTCGGATACGCAGTATTTT,CASQGVMFSDTQYF
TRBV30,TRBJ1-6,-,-,TGTGCCTGGAGTGAGGAAGATGGGAGTTCACCCCTCCACTTT,CAWSEEDGSSPLHF
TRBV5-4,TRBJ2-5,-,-,TGTGCCAGCAGCCCGGGCGGAGGGCAAGAGACCCAGTACTTC,CASSPGGGQETQYF
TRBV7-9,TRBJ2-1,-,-,TGTGCCAGCAGCTTAGGTAGCGGACGCTCCTACAATGAGCAGTTCTTC,CASSLGSGRSYNEQFF
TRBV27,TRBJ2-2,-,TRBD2,TGTGCCACCCAGTCACTTGGCGGGAGAAAAACCGGGGAGCTGTTTTTT,CATQSLGGRKTGELFF
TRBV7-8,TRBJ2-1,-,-,TGTGCCAGCAGCCGGAAGAATCTAGGTGTGGAAGAGCAGTTCTTC,CASSRKNLGVEEQFF
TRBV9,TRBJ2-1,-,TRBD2,TGTGCCAGCAGCGTAGAAAAGCGGGGGGGCCAAAGGGAGCAGTTCTTC,CASSVEKRGGQREQFF
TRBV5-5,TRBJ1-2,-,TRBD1,TGTGCCAGCAGCGGGGGACAGGGGGCAAACTATGGCTACACCTTC,CASSGGQGANYGYTF
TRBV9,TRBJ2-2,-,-,TGTGCCAGCAGCGCGTACACCGGGGAGCTGTTTTTT,CASSAYTGELFF
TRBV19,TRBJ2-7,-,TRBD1,TGTGCCAGTAGTGACCTCGGGGGACAGGGGGGTTACGAGCAGTACTTC,CASSDLGGQGGYEQYF
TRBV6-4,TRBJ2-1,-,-,TGTGCCGGTTGGTCGGGACTCGAGTTCAATGAGCAGTTCTTC,CAGWSGLEFNEQFF
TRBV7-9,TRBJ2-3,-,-,TGTGCCAGCAGCTTCTTAGCGGACCTCACAGATACGCAGTATTTT,CASSFLADLTDTQYF
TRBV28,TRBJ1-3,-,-,TGTGCCAGCAGTTTATTTCAGGGAAGCTCTGGAAACACCATATATTTT,CASSLFQGSSGNTIYF
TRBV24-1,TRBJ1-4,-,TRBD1,TGTGCCACCAGTGAGCCGGGACAGGGCAATGAAAAACTGTTTTTT,CATSEPGQGNEKLFF
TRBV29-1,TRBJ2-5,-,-,TGCAGCGTGGGGAGGGGCGGACAGCAAGAGACCCAGTACTTC,CSVGRGGQQETQYF
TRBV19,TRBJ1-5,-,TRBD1,TGTGCCAGTAGTAAAGTCCCGACAGGGAATCAGCCCCAGCATTTT,CASSKVPTGNQPQHF
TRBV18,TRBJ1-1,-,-,TGTGCCAGCTCACGCGATACTGGGAACACTGAAGCTTTCTTT,CASSRDTGNTEAFF
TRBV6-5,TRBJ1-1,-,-,TGTGCCAGCAGACCGTACAGGGCCTTGAACACTGAAGCTTTCTTT,CASRPYRALNTEAFF
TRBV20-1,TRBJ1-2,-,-,TGCAGTGCTAGAGGAGGGAAAGGCTACACCTTC,CSARGGKGYTF
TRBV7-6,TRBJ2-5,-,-,TGTGCCAGCAGCTCAGACTGGATCCTGCAAGAGACCCAGTACTTC,CASSSDWILQETQYF
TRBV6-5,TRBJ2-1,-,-,TGTGCCAGCAGTCTGGACAGCTCCTACAATGAGCAGTTCTTC,CASSLDSSYNEQFF
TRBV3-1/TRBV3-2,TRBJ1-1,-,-,TGTGCCAGCAGCCAATCGCATGCAGGAGGGGCTTTCTTT,CASSQSHAGGAFF
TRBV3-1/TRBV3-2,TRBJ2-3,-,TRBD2,TGTGCCAGCGGGAGGGCCGCTGGGGCCGGCACGCAGTATTTT,CASGRAAGAGTQYF
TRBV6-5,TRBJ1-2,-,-,TGTGCCAGCAGTTACTCAACAGGGTATGGCTACACCTTC,CASSYSTGYGYTF
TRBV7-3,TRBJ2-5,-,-,TGTGCCAGCAGCCCCACAGAGACCCTTAGGGAGACCCAGTACTTC,CASSPTETLRETQYF
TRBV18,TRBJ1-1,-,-,TGTGCCAGCTCACCACCGGTAGAGACTGAAGCTTTCTTT,CASSPPVETEAFF
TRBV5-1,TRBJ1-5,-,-,TGCGCCAGCAGCTTGGCGTTTGATCAGCCCCAGCATTTT,CASSLAFDQPQHF
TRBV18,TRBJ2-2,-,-,TGTGCCAGCTCCCCGGTCACCGGGGAGCTGTTTTTT,CASSPVTGELFF
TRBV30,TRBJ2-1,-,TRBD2,TGTGCCTGGAAGGGACTAGTCACCTACAATGAGCAGTTCTTC,CAWKGLVTYNEQFF
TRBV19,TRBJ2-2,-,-,TGTGCCAGTACCCCCCTTCTTTTTTCCGGGGAGCTGTTTTTT,CASTPLLFSGELFF
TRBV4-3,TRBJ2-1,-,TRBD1,TGCGCCAGCAGCCGGGGACAGCGAAACTACAATGAGCAGTTCTTC,CASSRGQRNYNEQFF
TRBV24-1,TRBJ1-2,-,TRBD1,TGTGCCACCAGTGAACCGGACAGGGCCTATGGCTACACCTTC,CATSEPDRAYGYTF
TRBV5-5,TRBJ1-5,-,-,TGTGCCAGCAGCCCGGGGGGAGGGACGATCTGGGGTCAGCCCCAGCATTTT,CASSPGGGTIWGQPQHF
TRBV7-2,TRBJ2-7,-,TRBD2,TGTGCCAGCAGCTTAGACCGCGGGAGCTCCTACGAGCAGTACTTC,CASSLDRGSSYEQYF
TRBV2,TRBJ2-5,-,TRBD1,TGTGCCAGCAGTGAACGGACAGGGAATCTGGAGACCCAGTACTTC,CASSERTGNLETQYF
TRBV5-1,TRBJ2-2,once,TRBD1,TGCGCCAGCAGCTTGCTCTTGACAGGGGGCACCGGGGAGCTGTTTTTT,CASSLLLTGGTGELFF
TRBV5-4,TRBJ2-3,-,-,TGTGCCAGCACAGACAGGAGCACAGATACGCAGTATTTT,CASTDRSTDTQYF
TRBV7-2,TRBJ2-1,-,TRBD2,TGTGCCAGCAGCTTATCCGGGACTAGCGGATACAATGAGCAGTTCTTC,CASSLSGTSGYNEQFF
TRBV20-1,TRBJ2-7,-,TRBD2,TGCAGTGCTAGTGGCCTAGCGGGAGCCTACGAGCAGTACTTC,CSASGLAGAYEQYF
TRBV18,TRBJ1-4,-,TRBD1,TGTGCCAGCTCACCCGCAGGGGGGCGGAGTGAAAAACTGTTTTTT,CASSPAGGRSEKLFF
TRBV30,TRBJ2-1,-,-,TGTGCCTGGACTATCTCCTACAATGAGCAGTTCTTC,CAWTISYNEQFF
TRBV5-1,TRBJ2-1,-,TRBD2,TGCGCCAGCAGCTTGGAGGTGAGCGGGGGGGCTGACTACAATGAGCAGTTCTTC,CASSLEVSGGADYNEQFF
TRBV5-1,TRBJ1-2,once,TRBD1,TGCGCCAGCAGCTTCAACAGGGGAGACTATGGCTACACCTTC,CASSFNRGDYGYTF
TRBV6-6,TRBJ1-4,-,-,TGTGCCAGCAGTTACTCGGGGCTAAGGGGTGAAAAACTGTTTTTT,CASSYSGLRGEKLFF
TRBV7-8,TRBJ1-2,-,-,TGTGCCAGCAGCCCCCCTTCTTTTACCGACTTCTATGGCTACACCTTC,CASSPPSFTDFYGYTF